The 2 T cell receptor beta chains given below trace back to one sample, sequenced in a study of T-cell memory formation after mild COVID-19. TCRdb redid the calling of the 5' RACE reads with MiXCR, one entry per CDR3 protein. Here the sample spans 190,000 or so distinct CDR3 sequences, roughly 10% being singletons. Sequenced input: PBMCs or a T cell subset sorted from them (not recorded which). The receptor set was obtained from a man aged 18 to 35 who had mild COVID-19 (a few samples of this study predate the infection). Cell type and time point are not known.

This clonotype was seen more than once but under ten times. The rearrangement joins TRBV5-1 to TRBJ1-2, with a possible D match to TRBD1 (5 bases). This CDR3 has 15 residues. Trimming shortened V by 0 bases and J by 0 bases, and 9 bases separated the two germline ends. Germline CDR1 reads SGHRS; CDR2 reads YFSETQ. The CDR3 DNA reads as TGCGCCAGCAGCTTGGCACCGGGGCCTAACTATGGCTACACCTTC. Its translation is CASSLAPGPNYGYTF.

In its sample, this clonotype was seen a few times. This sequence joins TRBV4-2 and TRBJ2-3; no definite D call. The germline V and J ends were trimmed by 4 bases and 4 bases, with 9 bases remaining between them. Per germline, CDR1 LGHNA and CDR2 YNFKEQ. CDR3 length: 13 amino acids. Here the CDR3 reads CASSPFVSDTQYF. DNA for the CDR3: TGTGCCAGCAGCCCGTTTGTTTCAGATACGCAGTATTTT.